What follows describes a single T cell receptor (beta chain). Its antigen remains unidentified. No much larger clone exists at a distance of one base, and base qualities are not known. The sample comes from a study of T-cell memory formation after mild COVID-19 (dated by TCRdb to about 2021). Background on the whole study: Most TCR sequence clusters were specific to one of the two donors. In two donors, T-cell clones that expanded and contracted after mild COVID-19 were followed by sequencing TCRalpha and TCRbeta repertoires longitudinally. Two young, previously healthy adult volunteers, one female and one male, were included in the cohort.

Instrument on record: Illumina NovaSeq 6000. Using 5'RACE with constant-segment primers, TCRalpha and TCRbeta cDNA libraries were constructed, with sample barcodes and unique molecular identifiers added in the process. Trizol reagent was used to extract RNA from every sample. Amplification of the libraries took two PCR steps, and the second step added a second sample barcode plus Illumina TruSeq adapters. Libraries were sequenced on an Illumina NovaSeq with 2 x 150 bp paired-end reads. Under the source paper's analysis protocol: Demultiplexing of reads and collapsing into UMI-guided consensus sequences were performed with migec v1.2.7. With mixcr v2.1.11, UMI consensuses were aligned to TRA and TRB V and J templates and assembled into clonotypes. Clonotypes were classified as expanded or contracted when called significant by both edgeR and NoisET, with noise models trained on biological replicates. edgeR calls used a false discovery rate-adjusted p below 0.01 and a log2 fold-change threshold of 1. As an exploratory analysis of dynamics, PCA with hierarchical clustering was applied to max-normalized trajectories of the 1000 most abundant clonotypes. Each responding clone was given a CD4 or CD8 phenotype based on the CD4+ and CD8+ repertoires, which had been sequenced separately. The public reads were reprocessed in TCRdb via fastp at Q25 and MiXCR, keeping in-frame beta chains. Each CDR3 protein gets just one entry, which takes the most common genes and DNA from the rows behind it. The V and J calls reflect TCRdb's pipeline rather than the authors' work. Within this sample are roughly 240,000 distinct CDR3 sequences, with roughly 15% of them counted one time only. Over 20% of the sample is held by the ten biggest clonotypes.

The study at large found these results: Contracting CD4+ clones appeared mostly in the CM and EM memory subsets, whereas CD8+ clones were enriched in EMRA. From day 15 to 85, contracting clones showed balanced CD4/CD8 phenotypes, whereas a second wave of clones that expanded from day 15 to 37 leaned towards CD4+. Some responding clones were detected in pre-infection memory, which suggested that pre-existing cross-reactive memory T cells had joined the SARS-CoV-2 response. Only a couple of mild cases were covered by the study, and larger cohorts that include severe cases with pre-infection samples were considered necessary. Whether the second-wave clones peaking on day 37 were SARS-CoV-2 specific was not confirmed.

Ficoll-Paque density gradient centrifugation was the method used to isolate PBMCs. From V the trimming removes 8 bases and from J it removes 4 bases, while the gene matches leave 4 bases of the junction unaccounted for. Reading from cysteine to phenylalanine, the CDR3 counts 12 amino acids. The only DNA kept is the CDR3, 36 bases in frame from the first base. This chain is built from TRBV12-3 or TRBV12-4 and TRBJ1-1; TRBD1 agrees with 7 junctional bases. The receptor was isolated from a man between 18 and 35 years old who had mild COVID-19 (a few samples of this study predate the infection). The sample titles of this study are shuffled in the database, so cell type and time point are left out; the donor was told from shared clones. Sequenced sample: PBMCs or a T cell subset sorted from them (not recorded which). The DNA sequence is TGTGCCAGCCGGGGACAGCTCACTGAAGCTTTCTTT. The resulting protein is CASRGQLTEAFF.